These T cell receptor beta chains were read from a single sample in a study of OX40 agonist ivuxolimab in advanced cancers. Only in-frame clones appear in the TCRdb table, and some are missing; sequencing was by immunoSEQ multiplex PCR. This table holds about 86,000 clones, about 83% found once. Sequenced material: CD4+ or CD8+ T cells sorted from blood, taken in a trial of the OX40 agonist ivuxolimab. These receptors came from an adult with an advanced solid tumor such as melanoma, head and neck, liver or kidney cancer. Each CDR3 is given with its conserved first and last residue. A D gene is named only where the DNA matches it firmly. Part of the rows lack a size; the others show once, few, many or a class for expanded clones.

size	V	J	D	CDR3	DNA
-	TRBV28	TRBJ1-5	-	CASRSRDKGLWNQPQHF	TGTGCCAGCAGGTCCCGGGACAAGGGGCTGTGGAATCAGCCCCAGCATTTT
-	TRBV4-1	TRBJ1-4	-	CASSQSPGSDEKLFF	TGCGCCAGCAGCCAAAGCCCTGGGTCGGATGAAAAACTGTTTTTT
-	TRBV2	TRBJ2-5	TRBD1	CASTPRQGPQETQYF	TGTGCCAGCACCCCACGACAGGGGCCCCAAGAGACCCAGTACTTC
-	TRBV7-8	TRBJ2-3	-	CASSFFLPDTQYF	TGTGCCAGCAGCTTTTTTCTCCCAGATACGCAGTATTTT
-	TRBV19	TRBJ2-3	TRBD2	CATSSGRGFTDTQYF	TGTGCCACCTCTAGCGGGAGGGGATTCACAGATACGCAGTATTTT
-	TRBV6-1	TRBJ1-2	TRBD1	CASSEPGQAPNYGYTF	TGTGCCAGCAGTGAACCAGGACAGGCTCCTAACTATGGCTACACCTTC
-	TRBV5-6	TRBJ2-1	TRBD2	CASSPGTSGDEQFF	TGTGCCAGCAGCCCTGGGACTAGCGGGGATGAGCAGTTCTTC
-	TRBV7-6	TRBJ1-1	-	CASRRDPNTEAFF	TGTGCCAGCAGGCGGGATCCGAACACTGAAGCTTTCTTT
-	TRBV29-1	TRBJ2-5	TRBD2	CSVAKGTSPQETQYF	TGCAGCGTTGCGAAGGGGACTAGCCCGCAAGAGACCCAGTACTTC
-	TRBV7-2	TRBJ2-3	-	CASSLAVGFPDTQYF	TGTGCCAGCAGCTTAGCGGTGGGTTTTCCGGATACGCAGTATTTT
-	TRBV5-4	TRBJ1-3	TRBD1	CASSQVQGRSGNTIYF	TGTGCCAGCAGCCAAGTACAGGGGCGCTCTGGAAACACCATATATTTT
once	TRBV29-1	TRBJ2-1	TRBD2	CSAYPGLHNEQFF	TGCAGCGCTTACCCGGGACTACACAATGAGCAGTTCTTC
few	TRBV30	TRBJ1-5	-	CAWAAGEAQPQHF	TGTGCCTGGGCCGCAGGGGAAGCTCAGCCCCAGCATTTT
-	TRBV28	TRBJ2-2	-	CASSPQDGANTGELFF	TGTGCCAGCAGCCCACAGGACGGAGCGAACACCGGGGAGCTGTTTTTT
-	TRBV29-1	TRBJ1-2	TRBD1	CSVRQGNYGYTF	TGCAGCGTTCGACAGGGGAACTATGGCTACACCTTC
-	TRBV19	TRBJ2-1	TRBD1	CASSHRGEQFF	TGTGCCAGTAGTCACAGGGGTGAGCAGTTCTTC
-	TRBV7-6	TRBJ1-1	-	CASSQPRGQNTEAFF	TGTGCCAGCAGCCAGCCCCGGGGGCAGAACACTGAAGCTTTCTTT
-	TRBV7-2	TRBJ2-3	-	CASSLAGVSTDTQYF	TGTGCCAGCAGCTTAGCGGGGGTAAGCACAGATACGCAGTATTTT
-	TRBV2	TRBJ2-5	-	CASSGVTSGETQYF	TGTGCCAGCAGTGGGGTAACGTCGGGGGAGACCCAGTACTTC
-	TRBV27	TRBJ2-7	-	CASSLEGENSYEQYF	TGTGCCAGCAGTCTCGAGGGGGAAAACTCCTACGAGCAGTACTTC
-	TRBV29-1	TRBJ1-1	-	CSVKDWGNTEAFF	TGCAGCGTTAAGGATTGGGGGAACACTGAAGCTTTCTTT
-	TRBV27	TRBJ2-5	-	CASSLFLRGETQYF	TGTGCCAGCAGTTTATTTTTGCGTGGGGAGACCCAGTACTTC
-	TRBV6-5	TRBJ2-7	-	CASNDPTGTYEQYF	TGTGCCAGCAATGATCCCACAGGTACCTACGAGCAGTACTTC